This T cell receptor beta chain comes out of a study of CD8+ T cells in alopecia areata. Study overall: Severity was scored as percentage of affected scalp area in treated patients.

As for treatment: oral pan-JAK inhibitor, 5-10 mg twice daily. After isolation, RNA underwent reverse transcription to generate cDNA as the sequencing template. Profiling relied on immunoSEQ multiplex PCR, and the TCRdb table lists in-frame clones only, not all of them. Found here are approximately 210,000 clones, approximately 40% of them singletons; the top ten hold roughly 2.6%. Per the germline V gene, CDR1 is GTSNPN and CDR2 is SVGIG (reference sequence). The CDR3 is made up of 15 amino acids. Deletions cut 4 bases from V and 4 bases from J, with 14 bases between. The receptor was isolated from a human donor with alopecia areata. The source was CD4+ T cells sorted from blood, collected around week 37, from a patient treated with tofacitinib. V gene TRBV30 combines with J gene TRBJ2-6; TRBD2 is a possible D gene (6 bases). The CDR3: CAWTLAKFGANVLTF. CDR3 DNA sequence: TGTGCCTGGACTCTAGCGAAGTTCGGGGCCAACGTCCTGACTTTC.